This entry is about one T cell receptor beta chain. A read error is possible here, since a much larger clone lies one base away. RNA transcripts gave rise to amplified TCR beta CDR3 regions. HTBI primers were the set used in a first-round RT-PCR of the TCR CDR3. TCRdb used MiXCR to reprocess the multiplex PCR reads, holding one entry per CDR3 protein. The sample contains more than 150,000 distinct CDR3 sequences, approximately 17% of which appear only once. The sample belongs to a study of T cells in Graves' hyperthyroidism and ophthalmopathy. Study details: Peripheral blood was acquired at first diagnosis, ahead of any therapy whatsoever.

Diagnosis rested on symptoms, serum thyroxine and TRAb, thyroid ultrasound, and orbital computed tomography. The source of this sequence is a woman in her 50s with Graves' hyperthyroidism. The sequencing sample was made of blood.

Here the CDR3 DNA reads TGTGCCATCAAGAGGGGGGGAACAGGGGATGTGCACGAGCAGTACTTC. This sequence encodes CAIKRGGTGDVHEQYF. The chain couples TRBV10-3 to TRBJ2-7; possibly TRBD1 or TRBD2 for D (7 bases each). The CDR3 extends over 16 amino acids. The V end was cut by 7 bases, the J end by 5 bases, with 24 bases between. CDR1 is ENHRY, CDR2 SYGVKD, per germline.